This T cell receptor (beta chain) was recorded in a study of cytomegalovirus exposure and HLA in healthy donors. The V gene's germline CDR1 is SGDLS and CDR2 YYNGEE. With V trimmed by 1 base and J by 7 bases, 6 bases remained unmatched. There are 15 residues in the CDR3. Primers included in the PCR were 60 Vbeta and 13 Jbeta primers. Measured with immunoSEQ multiplex PCR; TCRdb has only the in-frame clones, and not every one. This sample carries about 250,000 clones, around 90% of them seen once, and the ten largest clones take 1.7%. The chain employs TRBV9 and TRBJ2-2, with 8 nucleotides matching TRBD2. What was sequenced was PBMCs. This receptor was taken from a girl aged 2-10 years in good health and CMV-seronegative. DNA for the CDR3: TGTGCCAGCAGCGTAACTAGCGGTGGGGGCGGGGAGCTGTTTTTT. It codes for CASSVTSGGGGELFF.